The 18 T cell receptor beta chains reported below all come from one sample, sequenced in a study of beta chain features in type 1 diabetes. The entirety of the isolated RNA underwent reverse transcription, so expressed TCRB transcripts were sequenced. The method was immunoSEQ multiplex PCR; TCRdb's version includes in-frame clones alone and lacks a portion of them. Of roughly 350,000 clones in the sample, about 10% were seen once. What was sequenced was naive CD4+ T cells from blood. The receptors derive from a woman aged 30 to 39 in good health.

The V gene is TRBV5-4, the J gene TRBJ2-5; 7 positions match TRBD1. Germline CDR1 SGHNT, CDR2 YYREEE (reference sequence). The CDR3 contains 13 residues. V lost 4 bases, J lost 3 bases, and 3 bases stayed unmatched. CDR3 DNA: TGTGCCAGCAGCGTAGGGACAGAAGAGACCCAGTACTTC. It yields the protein CASSVGTEETQYF.

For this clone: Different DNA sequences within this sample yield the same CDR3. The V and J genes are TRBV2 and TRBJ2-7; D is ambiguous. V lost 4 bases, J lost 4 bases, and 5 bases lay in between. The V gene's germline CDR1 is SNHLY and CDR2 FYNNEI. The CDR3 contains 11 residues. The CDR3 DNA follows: TGTGCCAGCAGTGGGAGTTACGAGCAGTACTTC. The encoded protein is CASSGSYEQYF. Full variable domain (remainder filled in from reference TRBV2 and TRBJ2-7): EPEVTQTPSHQVTQMGQEVILRCVPISNHLYFYWYRQILGQKVEFLVSFYNNEISEKSEIFDDQFSVERPDGSNFTLKIRSTKLEDSAMYFCASSGSYEQYFGPGTRLTVT.

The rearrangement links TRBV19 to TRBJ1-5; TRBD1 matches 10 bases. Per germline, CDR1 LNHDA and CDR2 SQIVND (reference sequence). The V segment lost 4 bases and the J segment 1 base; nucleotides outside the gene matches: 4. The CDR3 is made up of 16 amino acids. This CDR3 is CASSRGTGVSNQPQHF. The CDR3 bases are TGTGCCAGTAGTAGGGGGACAGGGGTGAGCAATCAGCCCCAGCATTTT.

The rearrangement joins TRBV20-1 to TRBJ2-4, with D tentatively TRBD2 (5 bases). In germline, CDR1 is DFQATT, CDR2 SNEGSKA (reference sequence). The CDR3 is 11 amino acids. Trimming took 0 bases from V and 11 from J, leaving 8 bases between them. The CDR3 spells CSARDVGVQYF. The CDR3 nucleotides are TGCAGTGCTAGAGATGTCGGGGTTCAGTACTTC.

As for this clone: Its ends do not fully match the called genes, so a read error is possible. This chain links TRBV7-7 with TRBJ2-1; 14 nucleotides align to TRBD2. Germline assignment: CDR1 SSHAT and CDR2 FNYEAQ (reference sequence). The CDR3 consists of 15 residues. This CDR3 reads CASSQGTSGSNEQFF. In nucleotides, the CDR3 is TGTGCTAGCAGCCAGGGGACTAGCGGGAGTAATGAGCAGTTCTTC. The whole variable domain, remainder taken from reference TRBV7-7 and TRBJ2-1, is GAGVSQSPRYKVTKRGQDVTLRCDPISSHATLYWYQQALGQGPEFLTYFNYEAQPDKSGLPSDRFSAERPEGSISTLTIQRTEQRDSAMYRCASSQGTSGSNEQFFGPGTRLTVL.

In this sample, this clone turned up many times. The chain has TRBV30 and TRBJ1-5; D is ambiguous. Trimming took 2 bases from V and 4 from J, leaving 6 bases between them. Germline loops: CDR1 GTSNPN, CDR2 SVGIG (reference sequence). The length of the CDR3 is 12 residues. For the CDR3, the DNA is TGTGCCTGGAGTCCCACAAATCAGCCCCAGCATTTT. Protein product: CAWSPTNQPQHF.

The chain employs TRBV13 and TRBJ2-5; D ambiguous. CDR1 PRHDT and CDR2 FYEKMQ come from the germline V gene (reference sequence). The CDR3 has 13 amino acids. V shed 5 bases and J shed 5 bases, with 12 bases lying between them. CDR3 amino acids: CASSRNRLETQYF. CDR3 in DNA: TGTGCCAGCAGCCGAAATCGGTTGGAGACCCAGTACTTC.

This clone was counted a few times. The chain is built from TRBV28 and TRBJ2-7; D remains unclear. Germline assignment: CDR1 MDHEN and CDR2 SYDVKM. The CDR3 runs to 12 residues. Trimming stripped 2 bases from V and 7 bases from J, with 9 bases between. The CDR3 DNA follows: TGTGCCAGCAGTTTACCCCCCCAGGAGCAGTACTTC. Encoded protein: CASSLPPQEQYF.

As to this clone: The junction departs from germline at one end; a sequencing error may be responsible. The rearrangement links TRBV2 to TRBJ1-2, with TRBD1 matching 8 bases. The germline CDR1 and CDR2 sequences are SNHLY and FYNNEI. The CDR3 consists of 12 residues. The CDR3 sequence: CASREDRGGYTF. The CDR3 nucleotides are TGTGCCAGCAGGGAAGACAGGGGTGGCTACACCTTC.

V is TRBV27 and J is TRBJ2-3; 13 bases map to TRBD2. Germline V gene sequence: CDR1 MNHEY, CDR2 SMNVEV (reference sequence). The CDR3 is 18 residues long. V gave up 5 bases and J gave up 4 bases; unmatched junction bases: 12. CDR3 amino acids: CASSPIPTSGRYADTQYF. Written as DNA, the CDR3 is TGTGCCAGCAGTCCGATCCCGACTAGCGGGAGGTATGCAGATACGCAGTATTTT.

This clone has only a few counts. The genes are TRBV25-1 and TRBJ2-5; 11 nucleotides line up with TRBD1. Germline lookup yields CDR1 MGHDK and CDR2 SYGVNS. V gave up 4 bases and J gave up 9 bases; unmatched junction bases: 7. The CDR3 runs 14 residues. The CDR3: CASSGTGGRMAQYF. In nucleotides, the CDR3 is TGTGCCAGCAGTGGGACAGGGGGCCGCATGGCCCAGTACTTC. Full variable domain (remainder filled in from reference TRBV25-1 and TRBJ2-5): EADIYQTPRYLVIGTGKKITLECSQTMGHDKMYWYQQDPGMELHLIHYSYGVNSTEKGDLSSESTVSRIRTEHFPLTLESARPSHTSQYLCASSGTGGRMAQYFGPGTRLLVL.

The CDR3 region has the DNA TGTGCCAGCAGCTTAGTCCAGGGAACGAACATTCAGTACTTC. It encodes CASSLVQGTNIQYF. The V gene is TRBV7-2, the J gene TRBJ2-4; a possible D gene is TRBD1 (5 bases). CDR1 is SGHTA and CDR2 is FQGNSA in the germline V gene. The CDR3 extends over 14 amino acids. The V end lost 1 base, the J end lost 7 bases, and 11 bases lay between the germline ends.

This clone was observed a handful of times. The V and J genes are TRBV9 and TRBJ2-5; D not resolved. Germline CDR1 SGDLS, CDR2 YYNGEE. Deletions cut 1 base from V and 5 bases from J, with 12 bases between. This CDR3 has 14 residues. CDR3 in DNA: TGTGCCAGCAGCGTAACCCCCGGAGAGGAGACCCAGTACTTC. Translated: CASSVTPGEETQYF.

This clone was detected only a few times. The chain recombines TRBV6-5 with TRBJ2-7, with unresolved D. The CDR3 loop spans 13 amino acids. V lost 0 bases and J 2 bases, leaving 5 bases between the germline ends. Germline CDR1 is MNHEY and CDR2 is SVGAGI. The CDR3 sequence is CASSYSAPYEQYF. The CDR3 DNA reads TGTGCCAGCAGTTACTCGGCCCCCTACGAGCAGTACTTC.

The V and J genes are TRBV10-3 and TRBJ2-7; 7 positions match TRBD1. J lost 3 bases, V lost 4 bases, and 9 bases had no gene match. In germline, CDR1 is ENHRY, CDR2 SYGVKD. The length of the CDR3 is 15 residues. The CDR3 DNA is TGTGCCATCAGTGCTAGACAGGGTACCGGCTACGAGCAGTACTTC. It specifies CAISARQGTGYEQYF.

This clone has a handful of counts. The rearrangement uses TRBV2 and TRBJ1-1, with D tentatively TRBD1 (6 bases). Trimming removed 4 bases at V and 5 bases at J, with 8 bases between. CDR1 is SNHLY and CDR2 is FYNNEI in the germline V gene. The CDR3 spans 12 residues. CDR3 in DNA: TGTGCCAGCAGTGCCCAGGGGACTGAAGCTTTCTTT. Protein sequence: CASSAQGTEAFF. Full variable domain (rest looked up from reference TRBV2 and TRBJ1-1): EPEVTQTPSHQVTQMGQEVILRCVPISNHLYFYWYRQILGQKVEFLVSFYNNEISEKSEIFDDQFSVERPDGSNFTLKIRSTKLEDSAMYFCASSAQGTEAFFGQGTRLTVV.

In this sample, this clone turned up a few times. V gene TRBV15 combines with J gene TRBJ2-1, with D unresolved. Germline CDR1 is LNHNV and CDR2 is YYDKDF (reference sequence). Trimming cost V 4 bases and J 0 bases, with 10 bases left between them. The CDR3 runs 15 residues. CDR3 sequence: CATSNGRFSYNEQFF. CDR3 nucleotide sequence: TGTGCCACCAGCAATGGCAGGTTCTCCTACAATGAGCAGTTCTTC.

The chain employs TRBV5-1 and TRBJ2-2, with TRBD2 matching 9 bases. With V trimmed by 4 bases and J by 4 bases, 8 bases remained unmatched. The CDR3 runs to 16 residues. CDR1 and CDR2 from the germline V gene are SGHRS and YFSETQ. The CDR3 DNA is TGCGCCAGCAGCCCGGTGGTAGCGGGAGCCACCGGGGAGCTGTTTTTT. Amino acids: CASSPVVAGATGELFF.